These 26 T cell receptor beta chains came from one sample sequenced in a study of cytomegalovirus exposure and HLA in healthy donors. PCR was performed using 60 Vbeta and 13 Jbeta primers. Libraries were prepared by immunoSEQ multiplex PCR; TCRdb keeps only in-frame clonotypes and omits some of them. The sample has about 170,000 clones; 75% to 85% are singletons. Sequencing was done on a sample of PBMCs. Every receptor here comes from a woman between 50 and 59 years old in good health and CMV-seronegative.

This clone has just a few counts. The chain uses TRBV5-6 and TRBJ2-3; TRBD2 matches at 8 bases. The trim removed 4 bases at V and 2 bases at J, leaving 12 bases unmatched. Germline V CDR1 and CDR2: SGHDT, YYEEEE. The CDR3 has 17 residues. CDR3 in amino acids: CASSHRLASLITDTQYF. In nucleotides, the CDR3 is TGTGCCAGCAGCCACCGACTAGCGAGCCTCATCACAGATACGCAGTATTTT.

The rearrangement uses TRBV6-6 and TRBJ2-3, with unresolved D. Germline assignment: CDR1 MNHNY and CDR2 SVGAGI (reference sequence). V lost 7 bases, J lost 3 bases, and 5 bases lay in between. The CDR3 has 11 residues. The CDR3 spells CASTSTDTQYF. CDR3 bases: TGTGCCAGCACATCAACAGATACGCAGTATTTT.

The rearrangement joins TRBV30 to TRBJ2-7; D gene ambiguous. V lost 4 bases, J lost 0 bases, and 10 bases lay in between. CDR1 and CDR2 from the germline V gene are GTSNPN and SVGIG (reference sequence). The CDR3 has 13 amino acids. This chain's CDR3 is CAWTPLSSYEQYF. CDR3 bases: TGTGCCTGGACGCCCCTATCCTCCTACGAGCAGTACTTC. Complete variable domain (other parts from reference TRBV30 and TRBJ2-7): SQTIHQWPATLVQPVGSPLSLECTVEGTSNPNLYWYRQAAGRGLQLLFYSVGIGQISSEVPQNLSASRPQDRQFILSSKKLLLSDSGFYLCAWTPLSSYEQYFGPGTRLTVT.

A single count supports this clone. A read error may account for a junction end that differs from germline. V usage is TRBV7-2 and J usage is TRBJ1-5, with TRBD1 as a possible D gene (5 bases). The germline CDR1 and CDR2 sequences are SGHTA and FQGNSA. The CDR3 loop spans 14 amino acids. CDR3 amino acids: CASSIAGHNQPQHF. CDR3 sequence (DNA): TGTGCCAGCAGCATAGCGGGGCACAATCAGCCCCAGCATTTT.

The chain combines TRBV13 with TRBJ1-1; 7 bases are shared with TRBD1. CDR3 length equals 15 residues. CDR1 PRHDT and CDR2 FYEKMQ come from the germline V gene (reference sequence). J lost 6 bases, V lost 5 bases, and 12 bases had no gene match. CDR3 protein: CASSEKDRLRAEAFF. Here the CDR3 DNA reads TGTGCCAGCAGCGAAAAGGACAGGCTGAGGGCTGAAGCTTTCTTT.

Note on this clone: Its ends do not fully match the called genes, so a read error is possible. This chain joins TRBV7-9 and TRBJ1-1; D unclear. The CDR3 length is 14 residues. CDR1 and CDR2 from the germline V gene are SEHNR and FQNEAQ (reference sequence). The CDR3 protein is CSSSLAAWYAEAFF. CDR3 sequence (DNA): TGTTCCAGCAGCTTAGCAGCCTGGTATGCTGAAGCTTTCTTT.

The chain has TRBV28 and TRBJ2-7, with TRBD2 matching 8 bases. The CDR3 has 13 amino acids. V shed 6 bases, J shed 3 bases, and the junction held 4 bases outside the gene matches. Germline-derived CDR1 and CDR2 are MDHEN and SYDVKM. In DNA form, the CDR3 reads TGTGCCAGCAGGACCGGGGGGGGCTACGAGCAGTACTTC. This codes for CASRTGGGYEQYF.

Here the CDR3 DNA reads TGTGCCAGCAGGTATAGGGGCCCTGGGGCCAACGTCCTGACTTTC. It encodes CASRYRGPGANVLTF. The gene calls are TRBV6-5 and TRBJ2-6; D is possibly TRBD1 (5 bases). The germline V and J ends were trimmed by 6 bases and 2 bases, with 11 bases remaining between them. The germline V gene encodes CDR1 MNHEY and CDR2 SVGAGI. The CDR3 has 15 amino acids.

This clone was seen just once. The rearrangement links TRBV5-1 to TRBJ1-2, with 8 bases matching TRBD1. J gave up 13 bases and V 0 bases, and 11 bases lay outside the gene matches. CDR3 size: 14 residues. CDR1 and CDR2 (germline): SGHRS, YFSETQ. CDR3 loop: CASSLGWDRPVLTF. The CDR3 bases are TGCGCCAGCAGCTTGGGATGGGACAGGCCCGTCCTCACCTTC.

Only one count was recorded for this clone. V is TRBV6-5 and J is TRBJ2-5, with D unclear. Matching the DNA end better, TRBJ2-7 makes the J call doubtful. Germline V lookup: CDR1 MNHEY, CDR2 SVGAGI. The CDR3 contains 16 residues. As DNA, the CDR3 is TGTGCCAGCAGTTACTCGGAGATTGGCCTTCCCTACGAGCAGTACTTC. Protein: CASSYSEIGLPYEQYF.

This sequence joins TRBV30 and TRBJ1-2; 8 nucleotides match TRBD1. The CDR3 length is 15 residues. CDR1 is GTSNPN and CDR2 is SVGIG in the germline V gene (reference sequence). V was pared by 5 bases and J by 7 bases, with 15 bases of the junction left unmatched. For the CDR3, the DNA is TGTGCCTGGGGCGATTCGGGGCAGGGGGCGCGTGGCTACACCTTC. Protein sequence: CAWGDSGQGARGYTF.

The J gene is TRBJ2-1, the V gene TRBV28; 8 nucleotides line up with TRBD2. The J segment lost 4 bases and the V segment lost 6 bases, leaving 8 bases of the junction unmatched. Per germline, CDR1 MDHEN and CDR2 SYDVKM. The CDR3 length is 15 residues. Written as DNA, the CDR3 is TGTGCCAGCAGCCCACAGCGGGGGATTTACAATGAGCAGTTCTTC. It specifies CASSPQRGIYNEQFF.

The gene calls are TRBV6-1 and TRBJ2-7; tentatively, D is TRBD1 (5 bases). Germline CDR1 MNHNS, CDR2 SASEGT. Trimming left V 6 bases short and J 1 base short, with 10 bases between. The length of the CDR3 is 13 residues. The CDR3 protein is CASRQPGSYEQYF. The CDR3 DNA sequence: TGTGCCAGCAGACAGCCAGGGTCCTACGAGCAGTACTTC.

This clone was observed a few times. This rearrangement joins TRBV9 to TRBJ2-1; D unresolved. V lost 2 bases to trimming and J lost 2 bases, with 11 bases between them. The length of the CDR3 is 15 residues. Germline CDR1 and CDR2: SGDLS and YYNGEE. CDR3 nucleotides: TGTGCCAGCAGCGTGAACTCCCTCACCTACAATGAGCAGTTCTTC. Protein product: CASSVNSLTYNEQFF.

There are a few counts of this clone. The chain's CDR3 is CAWSYPRVSDGYTF. The DNA for the CDR3 is TGTGCCTGGAGTTACCCGAGGGTATCGGATGGCTACACCTTC. The chain couples TRBV30 to TRBJ1-2; D gene ambiguous. The CDR3 contains 14 residues. Per germline, CDR1 GTSNPN and CDR2 SVGIG (reference sequence). Trimming left V 2 bases short and J 6 bases short, with 16 bases between. The entire variable domain, with the rest obtained from reference TRBV30 and TRBJ1-2, is as follows: SQTIHQWPATLVQPVGSPLSLECTVEGTSNPNLYWYRQAAGRGLQLLFYSVGIGQISSEVPQNLSASRPQDRQFILSSKKLLLSDSGFYLCAWSYPRVSDGYTFGSGTRLTVV.

The CDR3 spells CASSHGGGQPQHF. CDR3 in DNA: TGCGCCAGCAGCCACGGTGGTGGTCAGCCCCAGCATTTT. The chain employs TRBV4-1 and TRBJ1-5; D is unresolved. Trimming pared 3 bases from V and 6 bases from J, leaving 9 bases between. This CDR3 comprises 13 residues. Germline V gives CDR1 MGHRA, CDR2 YSYEKL.

This clone was observed a handful of times. The V call is TRBV25-1, the J call TRBJ2-4, with D possibly being TRBD2 (6 bases). CDR1 MGHDK and CDR2 SYGVNS come from the germline V gene. The CDR3 is made up of 17 amino acids. Trimming stripped 2 bases from V and 1 base from J, with 15 bases between. The DNA of the CDR3 is TGTGCCAGCAGTGAAGGGGGGTCAGGGTTTGCCAAAAACATTCAGTACTTC. Protein sequence: CASSEGGSGFAKNIQYF.

The chain joins TRBV29-1 to TRBJ2-5; 9 bases are shared with TRBD1. V shed 5 bases and J 5 bases; nucleotides not matched to a gene: 6. The V gene's germline CDR1 is SQVTM and CDR2 ANQGSEA. The CDR3 totals 13 residues. The CDR3 DNA sequence: TGCAGCGTTATGGACAGGGGTAGGGAGACCCAGTACTTC. This gives the protein CSVMDRGRETQYF.

The chain joins TRBV6-5 to TRBJ2-1; TRBD2 matches 12 bases. This CDR3 is 16 amino acids long. J was trimmed by 2 bases and V by 4 bases; bases with no gene match: 3. In germline, CDR1 is MNHEY, CDR2 SVGAGI. The CDR3 protein is CASSSRTSGTYNEQFF. The DNA for the CDR3 is TGTGCCAGCAGTTCCCGGACTAGCGGGACCTACAATGAGCAGTTCTTC.

The rearrangement joins TRBV13 to TRBJ2-1, with 10 nucleotides matching TRBD2. Germline V gene data show CDR1 as PRHDT and CDR2 as FYEKMQ (reference sequence). The CDR3 sequence is 15 residues long. Trimming cost V 4 bases and J 7 bases; bases outside gene matches: 7. The CDR3 DNA follows: TGTGCCAGCAGCTCACCAAGCGGGGGGGCAAATGAGCAGTTCTTC. This gives the protein CASSSPSGGANEQFF. Full variable domain (outside the CDR3, taken from reference TRBV13 and TRBJ2-1): AAGVIQSPRHLIKEKRETATLKCYPIPRHDTVYWYQQGPGQDPQFLISFYEKMQSDKGSIPDRFSAQQFSDYHSELNMSSLELGDSALYFCASSSPSGGANEQFFGPGTRLTVL.

This chain connects TRBV19 to TRBJ1-5; D gene ambiguous. Trimming stripped 7 bases from V and 3 bases from J, with 19 bases between. There are 16 residues in the CDR3. Per germline, CDR1 LNHDA and CDR2 SQIVND (reference sequence). The CDR3 region is CASKVSIPGHNQPQHF. Written as DNA, the CDR3 is TGTGCCAGTAAAGTATCCATCCCGGGTCACAATCAGCCCCAGCATTTT.

V usage is TRBV6-6 and J usage is TRBJ2-1; weak D call: TRBD2 (6 bases). Deletions cut 6 bases from V and 4 bases from J, with 16 bases between. This CDR3 spans 15 amino acids. Germline-derived CDR1 and CDR2 are MNHNY and SVGAGI (reference sequence). The CDR3, as DNA: TGTGCCAGCAGCCCGTCCGGGGGACTTTACAATGAGCAGTTCTTC. Its translation: CASSPSGGLYNEQFF.

This clone was counted between two and nine times. The V and J genes are TRBV27 and TRBJ2-1; 8 bases agree with TRBD2. The CDR3 runs 16 residues. Germline trimming cut 2 bases from V and 5 bases from J; bases unmatched to any gene: 8. Germline lookup yields CDR1 MNHEY and CDR2 SMNVEV (reference sequence). The CDR3 spells CASSLRPGTRDNEQFF. DNA of the CDR3: TGTGCCAGCAGTTTAAGGCCCGGGACTAGAGACAATGAGCAGTTCTTC.

This clone was seen a handful of times. The CDR3 reads CASSSRTGFDGYTF. CDR3 bases: TGTGCCAGCAGCTCGAGGACAGGGTTTGATGGCTACACCTTC. The V call is TRBV5-6, the J call TRBJ1-2; 8 nucleotides align to TRBD1. The CDR3 spans 14 residues. Trimming at V came to 3 bases and at J to 6 bases, leaving 7 bases not matched to a gene. Germline CDR1 and CDR2: SGHDT and YYEEEE.

This clone was observed a handful of times. The V call is TRBV6-6, the J call TRBJ1-5; tentative D call: TRBD1 (5 bases). Trimming took 6 bases from V and 7 from J, leaving 22 bases between them. Germline CDR1 reads MNHNY; CDR2 reads SVGAGI (reference sequence). CDR3 size: 16 residues. CDR3 bases: TGTGCCAGCAGCTCGAAAGGGGTTTTTTCAGGACAGCCCCAGCATTTT. It encodes CASSSKGVFSGQPQHF.

V and J are TRBV5-6 and TRBJ2-7; 10 bases fit TRBD1. V shed 7 bases and J 4 bases; nucleotides not matched to a gene: 2. CDR1 is SGHDT, CDR2 YYEEEE, per germline. The CDR3 extends over 12 amino acids. The CDR3 bases are TGTGCCAGCTGGGGACAGGGGTACGAGCAGTACTTC. This codes for CASWGQGYEQYF.